This TCR beta chain was sequenced for a study of blood T cell repertoires in COVID-19. Across the whole study: COVID-19 samples from acute and convalescent phases originated in the United States, Italy and Spain. T cells, B-cell-depleted T cells, or PBMCs supplied cDNA or gDNA.

The authors' processing: Counts of nucleated cells, estimated from reference gene primer amplification, were obtained. TCRdb keeps only in-frame clones here, not all; method: immunoSEQ multiplex PCR. D and trimming come from the DNA, and the V and J calls and clone size come from that table. In the table there are almost 95,000 clones, around 85% of which are singletons. V was clipped by 9 bases and J by 5 bases; unmatched bases: 9. Germline values: CDR1 LNHNV, CDR2 YYDKDF (reference sequence). CDR3 length: 15 residues. Patients of the Seattle cohort, enrolled during active infection, were followed longitudinally.

The rearrangement joins TRBV15 to TRBJ1-5; 11 bases align to TRBD1. The sample was peripheral blood. The sequence was obtained from a woman aged 55-75 years with COVID-19, enrolled during active disease. This CDR3 reads CATKARDRGYQPQHF. Written as DNA, the CDR3 is TGTGCCACTAAGGCCCGGGACAGGGGGTATCAGCCCCAGCATTTT.